Listed below are T cell receptor beta chains from one sample, sequenced in a study of OX40 agonist ivuxolimab in advanced cancers. The data were produced by immunoSEQ multiplex PCR, yet TCRdb's version contains in-frame clones alone and is incomplete. This table holds tens of thousands of clones, around 89% found once. This sample comprised CD4+ or CD8+ T cells sorted from blood, obtained in a trial of the OX40 agonist ivuxolimab. All receptors come from an adult with an advanced solid tumor such as melanoma, head and neck, liver or kidney cancer. Each CDR3 is given with its conserved first and last residue. D genes are given only for firm matches. Rows may omit the clone size; those that give it use once, few, many or a size class.

J,D,V,size,DNA,CDR3
TRBJ2-1,TRBD1,TRBV28,-,TGTGCCAGCAGTTTGGGGGACAGGGGTCACAATGAGCAGTTCTTC,CASSLGDRGHNEQFF
TRBJ1-1,-,TRBV7-8,-,TGTGCCAGCAGCCCGGTAGGGGGGCGAAACACTGAAGCTTTCTTT,CASSPVGGRNTEAFF
TRBJ1-1,-,TRBV20-1,-,TGCAGTGCTGGCAGGGGCACTGAAGCTTTCTTT,CSAGRGTEAFF
TRBJ2-1,-,TRBV7-3,-,TGTGCCAGCAGCTTACTTGCGGCTATCGGCCCCGGGCCGGGACCCCACAATGAGCAGTTCTTC,CASSLLAAIGPGPGPHNEQFF
TRBJ2-5,TRBD2,TRBV19,-,TGTGCCAGTAGTCCCCAGGAGCGGGAGTGGGAGACCCAGTACTTC,CASSPQEREWETQYF
TRBJ2-6,-,TRBV5-1,-,TGCGCCAGCAGCTGGGAAAGCTCTGGGGCCAACGTCCTGACTTTC,CASSWESSGANVLTF
TRBJ2-7,TRBD2,TRBV30,-,TGTGCCTGGAGTCTTACTAGGATAGCGGGAGTATTCTACGAGCAGTACTTC,CAWSLTRIAGVFYEQYF
TRBJ2-7,-,TRBV6-5,-,TGTGCCAGCAGTTACTCCGGCCCATACTGGGACGAGCAGTACTTC,CASSYSGPYWDEQYF
TRBJ2-5,-,TRBV10-3,-,TGTGCCATCAGTAGGGACCGCGGGGAGACCCAGTACTTC,CAISRDRGETQYF
TRBJ1-1,TRBD1,TRBV13,once,TGTGCCAGCAGCCCAGGGGGCGGGCTGGGAACTGAAGCTTTCTTT,CASSPGGGLGTEAFF
TRBJ1-2,TRBD1,TRBV10-3,-,TGTGCCATCAGTGAACTTTCGGGACAGCTCTATGGCTACACCTTC,CAISELSGQLYGYTF
TRBJ2-1,-,TRBV9,-,TGTGCCAGCAGCGTAGCCCCTGGGGATGAGCAGTTCTTC,CASSVAPGDEQFF
TRBJ2-3,-,TRBV28,-,TGTGCCAGCACCCCAGGGGGGGTACCCACAGATACGCAGTATTTT,CASTPGGVPTDTQYF
TRBJ2-7,-,TRBV2,-,TGTGCCAGCAGTGACAGGGTTACGCAGTACTTC,CASSDRVTQYF
TRBJ2-1,-,TRBV2,-,TGTGCCAGCAGTGCGGAAGATTACACCTACAATGAGCAGTTCTTC,CASSAEDYTYNEQFF
TRBJ1-4,-,TRBV6-1,-,TGTGCCAGCAGTGAACCGGGACACTCTAATGAAAAACTGTTTTTT,CASSEPGHSNEKLFF
TRBJ2-5,TRBD1,TRBV2,-,TGTGCCAGCAGTCCACAGGGGGAGACCCAGTACTTC,CASSPQGETQYF
TRBJ2-7,-,TRBV19,-,TGTGCCAGTAGGGAAACCGGGACCCCCTTAAACGAGCAGTACTTC,CASRETGTPLNEQYF
TRBJ2-7,TRBD2,TRBV6-1,medium-sized,TGTGCCAGCAGTGATGTCGGGACTAGCGGGAGGTCGGCGTACTTC,CASSDVGTSGRSAYF
TRBJ1-2,TRBD1,TRBV6-4,-,TGTGCCAGCAGTGAACGGCGGGACAGCTATGGCTACACCTTC,CASSERRDSYGYTF
TRBJ1-3,-,TRBV7-6,-,TGTGCCAGCGGGGAGCTCTCTGGAAACACCATATATTTT,CASGELSGNTIYF
TRBJ2-1,-,TRBV10-3,-,TGTGCCATCAGTGAGACCCTCCGGAATGAGCAGTTCTTC,CAISETLRNEQFF
TRBJ2-1,TRBD2,TRBV4-1,-,TGCGCCAGCAGCCAAGTGGGAGGGAGAGGGCCCTACAATGAGCAGTTCTTC,CASSQVGGRGPYNEQFF
TRBJ2-5,-,TRBV5-1,once,TGCGCCAGCAGCTCAAGGGGGGGCGTCTTAGAGACCCAGTACTTC,CASSSRGGVLETQYF
TRBJ2-5,-,TRBV27,-,TGTGCCAGCAGTTTATCGAGGCAGGTCCAAGAGACCCAGTACTTC,CASSLSRQVQETQYF
TRBJ2-7,TRBD1,TRBV7-3,once,TGTGCCAGCAGCGTACAGGGGGAATCCTACGAGCAGTACTTC,CASSVQGESYEQYF
TRBJ2-2,-,TRBV19,-,TGTGCCAGTAGTAGATCGGGGTTAGATCCCGGGGAGCTGTTTTTT,CASSRSGLDPGELFF
TRBJ2-1,TRBD2,TRBV7-9,-,TGTGCCAGCAGCTCGGGACTAGCGGGAGTTATCGCTGAGCAGTTCTTC,CASSSGLAGVIAEQFF
TRBJ2-3,-,TRBV28,few,TGTGCCAGCAGTTTTCGGCCTAGCACAGATACGCAGTATTTT,CASSFRPSTDTQYF
TRBJ2-1,TRBD1,TRBV7-7,-,TGTGCCACCAAACGATGGGCAGGGGGCATGGATGAGCAGTTCTTC,CATKRWAGGMDEQFF
TRBJ2-1,TRBD1,TRBV18,-,TGTGCCAGCTCACCGTTTCCGGGACAGGCTGGCAATGAGCAGTTCTTC,CASSPFPGQAGNEQFF
TRBJ2-7,-,TRBV30,once,TGTGCCTGGAGTAGTTTCAGGGGCAACGAGCAGTACTTC,CAWSSFRGNEQYF
TRBJ1-2,-,TRBV6-5,-,TGTGCCAGCAGCTCCGTCCGAGCGGGATATGGCTACACCTTC,CASSSVRAGYGYTF